One and the same sample provided the 14 T cell receptor beta chains below, sequenced in a study of radiotherapy plus CTLA-4 blockade in lung cancer. Measured with immunoSEQ multiplex PCR; TCRdb has only the in-frame clones, and not every one. The sample comprises about 38,000 clones, 70% to 75% of which are singletons, and 8.9% rests with the top ten. The sequencing used peripheral blood, collected from a patient treated with radiotherapy plus ipilimumab. The receptors originated from a human donor with non-small cell lung cancer who had stable disease on radiotherapy plus ipilimumab.

The J gene is TRBJ1-2, the V gene TRBV6-1, with D possibly TRBD1 on 6 matching bases. The CDR3 has 15 amino acids. Trimming took off 2 bases at V and 4 bases at J, with 14 bases between the two ends. The germline CDR1 and CDR2 sequences are MNHNS and SASEGT. The CDR3 region is CASSESDGTIYGYTF. The CDR3 nucleotides read TGTGCCAGCAGTGAATCGGACGGGACAATCTATGGCTACACCTTC.

V gene TRBV5-1 combines with J gene TRBJ2-5, with a tentative D call TRBD2 (7 bases). Germline assignment: CDR1 SGHRS and CDR2 YFSETQ. V was trimmed by 4 bases and J by 5 bases, leaving 12 bases between them. CDR3 length: 13 amino acids. The CDR3 region has the DNA TGCGCCAGCAGCCCTGAGGGGGGGGAGACCCAGTACTTC. Translating it yields CASSPEGGETQYF. Using reference TRBV5-1 and TRBJ2-5 for the parts outside the CDR3, the full variable domain is KAGVTQTPRYLIKTRGQQVTLSCSPISGHRSVSWYQQTPGQGLQFLFEYFSETQRNKGNFPGRFSGRQFSNSRSEMNVSTLELGDSALYLCASSPEGGETQYFGPGTRLLVL.

This rearrangement joins TRBV18 to TRBJ1-5; 7 nucleotides match TRBD1. This CDR3 is 14 amino acids long. The V and J ends lost 3 bases and 2 bases, in that order; junction bases with no gene match: 1. Germline V CDR1 and CDR2: KGHSH, LQKENI. CDR3 nucleotides: TGTGCCAGCTCACCTGGGACAGGCAATCAGCCCCAGCATTTT. It is translated as CASSPGTGNQPQHF.

The chain combines TRBV15 with TRBJ1-4, with no clear D. The CDR3 is made up of 13 amino acids. The ends were cut back, 0 bases at V and 8 bases at J, with 7 bases in the middle. Germline V gene lookup returns CDR1 LNHNV and CDR2 YYDKDF (reference sequence). CDR3 coding DNA: TGTGCCACCAGCAGAGATCACAGCGAAAAACTGTTTTTT. This encodes CATSRDHSEKLFF.

The chain has TRBV9 and TRBJ1-1; D not resolved. Germline CDR1 is SGDLS and CDR2 is YYNGEE. The V end was cut by 0 bases, the J end by 7 bases, with 13 bases between. This CDR3 is built from 14 residues. CDR3 amino acids: CASSVGLPESEAFF. The DNA for the CDR3 is TGTGCCAGCAGCGTAGGGCTCCCGGAGAGTGAAGCTTTCTTT.

CDR3 residues: CASSAIATNEKLFF. In DNA form, the CDR3 reads TGTGCCAGTAGCGCAATTGCAACTAATGAAAAACTGTTTTTT. J is TRBJ1-4 and V is TRBV19; D not resolved. Trimming removed 6 bases from V and 0 bases from J, with 8 bases in between. Germline V gene lookup returns CDR1 LNHDA and CDR2 SQIVND (reference sequence). CDR3 length: 14 amino acids.

This chain uses TRBV2 with TRBJ2-5, with 10 bases matching TRBD1. The CDR3 covers 16 residues. Germline CDR1 reads SNHLY; CDR2 reads FYNNEI. With V trimmed by 6 bases and J by 0 bases, 7 bases remained unmatched. The CDR3 nucleotides read TGTGCCAGCAGCGATCCGGGACAGGGGTACCAAGAGACCCAGTACTTC. Amino acids: CASSDPGQGYQETQYF.

Details on this clone: This same CDR3 is encoded by further DNA sequences in the sample. V and J are TRBV27 and TRBJ1-2; D remains unclear. The germline CDR1 and CDR2 sequences are MNHEY and SMNVEV (reference sequence). Trimming took 3 bases from V and 5 from J, leaving 10 bases between them. The CDR3 is 13 residues long. The CDR3 region has the DNA TGTGCCAGCAGTTTCGGGAGATTTTATGGCTACACCTTC. Amino acids: CASSFGRFYGYTF.

The V call is TRBV6-5, the J call TRBJ2-7; 7 bases are a match to TRBD1. After removal of 0 bases from V and 5 bases from J, the junction contained 1 base not matched to a gene. Germline lookup yields CDR1 MNHEY and CDR2 SVGAGI. The CDR3 totals 13 residues. The CDR3 DNA sequence: TGTGCCAGCAGTTACTCGACAGGGAACGAGCAGTACTTC. Residues: CASSYSTGNEQYF.

This clone has a handful of counts. The chain has TRBV14 and TRBJ1-6, with D unresolved. Trimming left V 2 bases short and J 13 bases short, with 9 bases between. CDR1 and CDR2 from the germline V gene are SGHDN and FVKESK. The CDR3 has 12 amino acids. The CDR3 DNA follows: TGTGCCAGCAGCCAACCTCCCGTCCCCCTCCACTTT. Encoded protein: CASSQPPVPLHF.

V usage is TRBV14 and J usage is TRBJ1-6; 7 bases agree with TRBD1. The CDR3 runs to 14 residues. Germline V gene data show CDR1 as SGHDN and CDR2 as FVKESK. Losses at the gene ends were 6 bases for V and 8 bases for J; bases not matched to a gene: 7. CDR3 DNA: TGTGCCAGCAGGCGACAGGGAGACCATTCACCCCTCCACTTT. It codes for CASRRQGDHSPLHF.

This clone showed up just a few times. The chain carries TRBV9 and TRBJ1-2; D is possibly TRBD1 (5 bases). Trimming removed 3 bases at V and 4 bases at J, with 10 bases between. This CDR3 has 13 residues. Germline V gives CDR1 SGDLS, CDR2 YYNGEE. The CDR3 loop is CASSAGTVYGYTF. CDR3 coding DNA: TGTGCCAGCAGCGCGGGGACGGTCTATGGCTACACCTTC.

This clone was counted a single time. The chain recombines TRBV28 with TRBJ2-7; D may be TRBD2 (7 bases). V gave up 4 bases and J gave up 2 bases, with 9 bases separating them. CDR1 MDHEN and CDR2 SYDVKM come from the germline V gene. The CDR3 runs 13 residues. The CDR3 sequence is CASSWGGPYEQYV. In DNA, the CDR3 is TGTGCCAGCAGTTGGGGGGGCCCCTACGAGCAGTACGTC.

The chain couples TRBV4-3 to TRBJ2-1; 11 nucleotides agree with TRBD2. This CDR3 region has 15 residues. Germline V gene data show CDR1 as LGHNA and CDR2 as YSLEER. V gave up 5 bases and J gave up 3 bases; unmatched junction bases: 3. CDR3 sequence: CASSWGLAVYNEQFF. The CDR3 region has the DNA TGCGCCAGCAGCTGGGGACTAGCGGTCTACAATGAGCAGTTCTTC.